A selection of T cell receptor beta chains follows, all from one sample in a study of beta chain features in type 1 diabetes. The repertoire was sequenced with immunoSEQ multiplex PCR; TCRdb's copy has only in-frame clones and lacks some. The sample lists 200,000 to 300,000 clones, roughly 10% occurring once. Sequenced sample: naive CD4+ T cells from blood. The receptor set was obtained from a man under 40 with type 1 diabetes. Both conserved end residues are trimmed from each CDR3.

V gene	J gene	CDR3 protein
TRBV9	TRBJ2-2	ASSPSHRVSGELF
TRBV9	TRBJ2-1	ASSVSIAGGRYEQF
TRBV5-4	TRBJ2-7	ASSFGQGGTYEQY
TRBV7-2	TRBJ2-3	ASSPGTSRTQY
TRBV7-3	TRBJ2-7	ASSLSAGVNYEQY
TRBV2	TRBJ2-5	ASTGQGQETQY
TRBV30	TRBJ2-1	AWRHYNEQF
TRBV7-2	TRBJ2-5	ASSPGLAIQY
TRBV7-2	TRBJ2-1	ASSPIQNEQF
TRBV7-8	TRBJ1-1	ASSRTGGNTEAF
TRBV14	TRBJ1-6	ASSPGGFSPLH
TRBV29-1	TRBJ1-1	SGSGRLNTEAF
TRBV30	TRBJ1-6	AWSRRLSSYNSPLH
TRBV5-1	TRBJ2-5	ASSLMGLQETQY
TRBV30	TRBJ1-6	AWTLTGSPLH
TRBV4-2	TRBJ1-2	ASSQETQVHGYT
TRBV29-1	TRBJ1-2	SVYRDTTYGYT
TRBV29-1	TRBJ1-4	SVEDQGNEKLF
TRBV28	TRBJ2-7	ASSLSGQGEREQY
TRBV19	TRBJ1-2	ASNQGLANYGYT
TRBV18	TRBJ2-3	ASSPLAGGPEDTQY
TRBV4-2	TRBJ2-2	ASSRSGGTNTGELF
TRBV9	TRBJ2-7	ASSPFGYEQY
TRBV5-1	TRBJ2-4	ASSLTVSGVAKNIQY
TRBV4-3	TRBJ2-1	ASSQEYRGGDNEQF
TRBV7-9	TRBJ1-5	ASSPSGTGSHQPQH
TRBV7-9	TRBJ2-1	ASSPLGSARNEQF
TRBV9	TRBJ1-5	ASSAGQFGQPQH
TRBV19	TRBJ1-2	ASTETGGYGYT
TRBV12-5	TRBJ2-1	ASGPGQGAYNEQF
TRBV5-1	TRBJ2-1	ASSLAGASANEQF
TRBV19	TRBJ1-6	ASSAWGLPSSYNSPLH
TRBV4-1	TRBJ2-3	ASSQGVPTQDTQY
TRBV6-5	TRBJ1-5	ASRQGHNQPQH
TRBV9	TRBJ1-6	ASSRRGQGYSPLH